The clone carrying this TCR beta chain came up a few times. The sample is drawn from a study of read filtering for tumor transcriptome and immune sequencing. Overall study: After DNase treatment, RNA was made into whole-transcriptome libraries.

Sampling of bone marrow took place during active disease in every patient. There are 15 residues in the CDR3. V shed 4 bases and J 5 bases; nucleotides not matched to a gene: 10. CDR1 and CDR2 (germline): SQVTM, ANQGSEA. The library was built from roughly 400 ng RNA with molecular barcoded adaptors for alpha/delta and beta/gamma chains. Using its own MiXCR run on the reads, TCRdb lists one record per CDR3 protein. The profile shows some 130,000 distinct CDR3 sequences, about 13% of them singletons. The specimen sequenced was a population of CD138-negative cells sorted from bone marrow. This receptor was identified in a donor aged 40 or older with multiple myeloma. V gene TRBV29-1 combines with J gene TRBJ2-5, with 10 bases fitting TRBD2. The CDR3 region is CSVGGASGRVETQYF. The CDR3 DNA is TGCAGCGTTGGTGGGGCTAGCGGGAGAGTGGAGACCCAGTACTTC.